Reported below is one T cell receptor beta chain. Peripheral blood from each donor was collected in a volume of about 9.9 milliliters. Trimming left V 8 bases short and J 3 bases short, with 19 bases between. In germline, CDR1 is MNHEY, CDR2 SVGAGI. The CDR3 has 15 amino acids. Through a sample-barcoded 5' primer and a J-beta primer mix, a second PCR was run for roughly 6 to 11 cycles. One entry per CDR3 protein results from TCRdb running MiXCR on the 5' RACE reads. The sample consists of about 1.8 million distinct CDR3 sequences, around half of them appearing once. The source of the sample is a study of blood T cells in healthy people across ages. About the research overall: Roughly one uniquely barcoded beta molecule per two T cells was captured.

This chain uses TRBV6-5 with TRBJ1-2; possible D gene TRBD1, 5 bases. Sequencing was done on a sample of blood. The source of this sequence is a woman aged 35 to 49 in good health. The CDR3 protein is CASGPRGRRDYGYTF. The CDR3 nucleotides are TGTGCCAGCGGGCCGCGGGGCCGGAGAGACTATGGCTACACCTTC.